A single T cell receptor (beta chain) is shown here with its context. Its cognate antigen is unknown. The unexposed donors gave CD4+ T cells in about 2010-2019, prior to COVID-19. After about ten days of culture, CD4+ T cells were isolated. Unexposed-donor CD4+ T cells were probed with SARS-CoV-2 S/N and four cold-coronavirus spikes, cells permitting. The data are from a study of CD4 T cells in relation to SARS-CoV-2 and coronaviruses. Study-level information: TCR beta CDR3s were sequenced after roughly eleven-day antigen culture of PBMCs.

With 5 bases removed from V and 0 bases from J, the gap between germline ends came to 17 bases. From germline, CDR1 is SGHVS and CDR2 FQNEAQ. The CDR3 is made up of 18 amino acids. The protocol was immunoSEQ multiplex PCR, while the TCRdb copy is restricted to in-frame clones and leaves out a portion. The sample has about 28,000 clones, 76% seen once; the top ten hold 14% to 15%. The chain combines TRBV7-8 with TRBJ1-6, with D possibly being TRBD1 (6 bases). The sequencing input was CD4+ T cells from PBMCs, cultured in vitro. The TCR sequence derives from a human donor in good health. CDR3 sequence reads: CASSPTTGIGSYNSPLHF. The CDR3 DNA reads TGTGCCAGCAGCCCTACTACAGGGATAGGCTCCTATAATTCACCCCTCCACTTT.